This is a list of T cell receptor beta chains from one sample in a study of blood T cell repertoires in COVID-19. Sequencing used immunoSEQ multiplex PCR; TCRdb keeps in-frame clones, though not all of them. Of about 250,000 clones detected, 85% to 90% appear once; the ten largest clones hold about a sixth. Sequenced material: PBMCs or T cells enriched from blood (not recorded which). The source is a man aged 18 to 29 who had recovered from COVID-19. The CDR3 runs from the conserved cysteine through the conserved F or W. A D gene is named only where the DNA matches it firmly. Only some rows state a clone size, as once, few, many or a class for expanded clones.

D gene	clone size	V gene	J gene	CDR3 length	CDR3 DNA	CDR3 protein
TRBD1	.	TRBV10-3	TRBJ1-5	14	TGTGCCTCCCAAGGGGGCGGAAGCAATCAGCCCCAGCATTTT	CASQGGGSNQPQHF
.	.	TRBV5-8	TRBJ1-5	15	TGTGCCAGCAGCTTGTTGGGGAGGGGAGGCCAGCCCCAGCATTTT	CASSLLGRGGQPQHF
.	.	TRBV30	TRBJ2-2	11	TGTGCCTGGAGTGGCGGCGGGGAGCTGTTTTTT	CAWSGGGELFF
TRBD1	few	TRBV7-9	TRBJ2-1	16	TGTGCCAGCAGCGACGCGCCGGGACAGGGTGGACATGAGCAGTTCTTC	CASSDAPGQGGHEQFF
.	.	TRBV28	TRBJ1-5	15	TGTGCCAGCAGTTTCGGGGGGGCGGGCAATCAGCCCCAGCATTTT	CASSFGGAGNQPQHF
TRBD2	once	TRBV6-5	TRBJ2-3	15	TGTGCCAGCAGTTACCGGGGTAGCGGGGGTCATACGCAGTATTTT	CASSYRGSGGHTQYF
TRBD1	.	TRBV6-1	TRBJ2-7	15	TGTGCCAGCAGTGAACGGGACAGGGGATCGAGGGAGCAGTACTTC	CASSERDRGSREQYF
TRBD2	.	TRBV6-4	TRBJ2-1	15	TGTGCCAGCAGTGACGCGGGAGATGCGTACAATGAGCAGTTCTTC	CASSDAGDAYNEQFF
.	once	TRBV28	TRBJ1-6	15	TGTGCCAGCAGACCCTGGGGCCCCCATAATTCACCCCTCCACTTT	CASRPWGPHNSPLHF
TRBD2	.	TRBV7-9	TRBJ2-7	15	TGTGCCAGCAGCTCTCTAGCGGGTGAAACCTACGAGCAGTACTTC	CASSSLAGETYEQYF
TRBD1	.	TRBV5-1	TRBJ1-6	15	TGCGCCAGCAGCTTGGGGCAGGGGGTTGGATCACCCCTCCACTTT	CASSLGQGVGSPLHF
TRBD2	.	TRBV19	TRBJ2-7	15	TGTGCCAGTAGCGAGAGGCGGGAGGGCGGCTACGAGCAGTACTTC	CASSERREGGYEQYF
TRBD2	once	TRBV5-4	TRBJ2-3	16	TGTGCCAGCAGCCACAATCCGACTAGCGGTACAGATACGCAGTATTTT	CASSHNPTSGTDTQYF
.	.	TRBV5-6	TRBJ1-2	13	TGTGCCAGCAGCTTAACGACAGATCCGGGAGGGACCTTC	CASSLTTDPGGTF
TRBD1	.	TRBV27	TRBJ2-7	16	TGTGCCAGCAGTCCAGGGACAGGGAAGGCGGACTACGAGCAGTACTTC	CASSPGTGKADYEQYF
TRBD2	once	TRBV7-9	TRBJ2-6	17	TGTGCCAGCAGCTCTCTAGCGGGGGGGCTAGGGGCCAACGTCCTGACTTTC	CASSSLAGGLGANVLTF
.	.	TRBV5-6	TRBJ2-7	12	TGTGCCAGCAGCTTGTCGGGTTTCGAGCAGTACTTC	CASSLSGFEQYF
.	few	TRBV12-3/TRBV12-4	TRBJ2-7	12	TGTGCCAGCAGTTTAATAGCCTACGAGCAGTACTTC	CASSLIAYEQYF
.	.	TRBV7-9	TRBJ2-3	13	TGTGCCAGCAGCTTAGAGGTAGCCGATACGCAGTATTTT	CASSLEVADTQYF
.	.	TRBV19	TRBJ2-3	14	TGTGCCAGTAGTTATTGGGCGGGTCAGGATACGCAGTATTTT	CASSYWAGQDTQYF
.	few	TRBV19	TRBJ2-2	13	TGTGCCAGTAGTAGTCACTCTACCGGGGAGCTGTTTTTT	CASSSHSTGELFF
.	.	TRBV27	TRBJ2-7	17	TGTGCCAGCAGTCCGGGGGGGGGACAGGGTTCCTCCTACGAGCAGTACTTC	CASSPGGGQGSSYEQYF
.	.	TRBV28	TRBJ2-5	14	TGTGCCAGCAGCCCCCGCGGAGCTCTAGAGACCCAGTACTTC	CASSPRGALETQYF
TRBD1	.	TRBV5-4	TRBJ2-5	16	TGTGCCAGCAGCTTGGAGGGGGCAGGTATGAGAGAGACCCAGTACTTC	CASSLEGAGMRETQYF
.	.	TRBV7-9	TRBJ2-7	15	TGTGCCAGCAGCAACGAACCGGGACTCTCCTACGAGCAGTACTTC	CASSNEPGLSYEQYF
.	.	TRBV6-5	TRBJ2-1	15	TGTGCCAGCAGTTACTCGGCGGGCTCCTACAATGAGCAGTTCTTC	CASSYSAGSYNEQFF
TRBD2	.	TRBV11-3	TRBJ2-1	16	TGTGCCAGCAGCCCAAGCCCCGGGACTAGCTACAATGAGCAGTTCTTC	CASSPSPGTSYNEQFF
TRBD1	.	TRBV2	TRBJ1-1	14	TGTGCCAGCAGATACGACAGGGAGAGCACTGAAGCTTTCTTT	CASRYDRESTEAFF
.	.	TRBV3-1/TRBV3-2	TRBJ1-2	13	TGTGCCAGCAGGCCGCACGGGGTAACCGGCTACACCTTC	CASRPHGVTGYTF
TRBD1	.	TRBV30	TRBJ1-4	20	TGTGCCTGGAGTGTCATGATTGGACAGGGGAGGGGTACAACTAATGAAAAACTGTTTTTT	CAWSVMIGQGRGTTNEKLFF
TRBD1	once	TRBV6-5	TRBJ1-2	16	TGTGCCAGCAGTTACGCTTGGACAGGGGCGAACTATGGCTACACCTTC	CASSYAWTGANYGYTF
.	.	TRBV5-6	TRBJ2-7	14	TGTGCCAGCAGCTACAATTCTGACTCCTACGAGCAGTACTTC	CASSYNSDSYEQYF
.	few	TRBV28	TRBJ1-5	13	TGTGCCAGCAGTTTGTCGGTTTATCAGCCCCAGCATTTT	CASSLSVYQPQHF
.	.	TRBV5-6	TRBJ1-1	11	TGTGCCAGCAGCCTTACAGGGGAAGCTTTCTTT	CASSLTGEAFF
TRBD2	few	TRBV5-5	TRBJ2-1	15	TGTGCCAGCAGCTTGTGGTCTAGCGGAAACAATGAGCAGTTCTTC	CASSLWSSGNNEQFF
TRBD1	.	TRBV5-1	TRBJ2-1	15	TGCGCCAGCAGCTACCCGGGACAGCAAGACAATGAGCAGTTCTTC	CASSYPGQQDNEQFF
.	.	TRBV5-1	TRBJ1-2	15	TGCGCCAGCAGCTTGCGGGGGATTATAGACTATGGCTACACCTTC	CASSLRGIIDYGYTF
.	.	TRBV7-9	TRBJ1-1	12	TGTGCCAGCAGACTACTTAACACTGAAGCTTTCTTT	CASRLLNTEAFF
TRBD2	.	TRBV4-2	TRBJ2-1	14	TGTGCCAGCAGCCCGCTAGCGGGGGACAATGAGCAGTTCTTC	CASSPLAGDNEQFF
TRBD1	.	TRBV28	TRBJ1-2	12	TGTGCCAGCAGTGGACAGGGGTCTGGCTACACCTTC	CASSGQGSGYTF
.	.	TRBV5-1	TRBJ1-1	13	TGCGCCAGCAGCTTGGACGGGGGCACTGAAGCTTTCTTT	CASSLDGGTEAFF
TRBD2	once	TRBV19	TRBJ2-1	15	TGTGCCAGTAGCCCCGGGACTAGCGGGGTGGATGAGCAGTTCTTC	CASSPGTSGVDEQFF
TRBD2	.	TRBV3-1/TRBV3-2	TRBJ2-5	19	TGTGCCAGCAGCCAAGGCGGGACTAGCGGGAGCGGTGGACAAGAGACCCAGTACTTC	CASSQGGTSGSGGQETQYF
.	.	TRBV18	TRBJ1-5	15	TGTGCCAGCTCAGCCCTCGACAGCCAGAATCAGCCCCAGCATTTT	CASSALDSQNQPQHF
.	.	TRBV6-5	TRBJ1-3	14	TGTGCCAGCAGGGATACAGGGACTGGAAACACCATATATTTT	CASRDTGTGNTIYF
.	.	TRBV12-3/TRBV12-4	TRBJ2-1	13	TGTGCCAGCAGTTTGGGGGGGGCCTATGAGCAGTTCTTC	CASSLGGAYEQFF
TRBD1	.	TRBV3-1/TRBV3-2	TRBJ1-2	16	TGTGCCAGCAGCCAAGAATCATTACAGGGGAGGTATGGCTACACCTTC	CASSQESLQGRYGYTF
TRBD2	.	TRBV7-2	TRBJ2-7	18	TGTGCCAGCTTACGGGAGGGGGTAAACCCGATGGGCTCCTACGAGCAGTACTTC	CASLREGVNPMGSYEQYF